This T cell receptor beta chain was observed in a study of beta chain features in type 1 diabetes. Isolated RNA was reverse transcribed in full, so expressed TCRB transcripts were sequenced. Repertoires were generated with immunoSEQ multiplex PCR, while TCRdb's copy carries only in-frame clones and drops some. This sample has around 300,000 clones, with 14% found just once. A note on this clone: Its target is unknown.

General observations from the study: An over-representation of cells with high TCR expression could result from cDNA sequencing.

Germline CDR1 SGHTA, CDR2 FQGNSA. V was shortened by 7 bases and J by 4 bases, with 16 bases between the two germline ends. CDR3 length: 14 residues. This receptor was identified in a man aged 25 to 40 in good health. The rearrangement uses TRBV7-2 and TRBJ1-2; tentatively, D is TRBD1 (5 bases). The sample comprised central memory CD4+ T cells from blood. The CDR3 here is CASITGAGSYGYTF. CDR3 coding DNA: TGTGCCAGCATCACCGGGGCAGGGAGCTATGGCTACACCTTC. Full variable domain (missing parts from reference TRBV7-2 and TRBJ1-2): GAGVSQSPSNKVTEKGKDVELRCDPISGHTALYWYRQSLGQGLEFLIYFQGNSAPDKSGLPSDRFSAERTGGSVSTLTIQRTQQEDSAVYLCASITGAGSYGYTFGSGTRLTVV.